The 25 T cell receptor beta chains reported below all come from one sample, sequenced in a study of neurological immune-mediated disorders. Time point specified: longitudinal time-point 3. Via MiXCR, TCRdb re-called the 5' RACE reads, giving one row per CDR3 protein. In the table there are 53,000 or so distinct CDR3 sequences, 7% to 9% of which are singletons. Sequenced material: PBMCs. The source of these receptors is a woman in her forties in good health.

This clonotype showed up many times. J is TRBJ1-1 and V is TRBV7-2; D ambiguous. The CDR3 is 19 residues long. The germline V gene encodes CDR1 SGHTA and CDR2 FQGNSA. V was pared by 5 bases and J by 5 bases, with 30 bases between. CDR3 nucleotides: TGTGCCAGCAGCCCCCTCGGGCTGGACCCGTCAGGAATGGGGACTGAAGCTTTCTTT. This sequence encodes CASSPLGLDPSGMGTEAFF. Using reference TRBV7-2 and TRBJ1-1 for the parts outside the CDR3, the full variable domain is GAGVSQSPSNKVTEKGKDVELRCDPISGHTALYWYRQSLGQGLEFLIYFQGNSAPDKSGLPSDRFSAERTGGSVSTLTIQRTQQEDSAVYLCASSPLGLDPSGMGTEAFFGQGTRLTVV.

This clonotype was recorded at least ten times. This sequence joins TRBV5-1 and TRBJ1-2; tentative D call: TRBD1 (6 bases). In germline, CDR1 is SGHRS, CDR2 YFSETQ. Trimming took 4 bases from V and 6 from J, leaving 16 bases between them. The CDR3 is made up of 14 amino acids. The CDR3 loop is CASSQGPGEDGYTF. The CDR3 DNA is TGCGCCAGCAGCCAGGGGCCAGGGGAAGATGGCTACACCTTC.

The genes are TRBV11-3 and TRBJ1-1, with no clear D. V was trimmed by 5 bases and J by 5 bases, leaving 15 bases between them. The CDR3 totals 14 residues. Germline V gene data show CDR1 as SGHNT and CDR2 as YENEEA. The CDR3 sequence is CASSDGGPQTEAFF. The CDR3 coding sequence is TGTGCCAGCAGCGACGGAGGGCCCCAAACTGAAGCTTTCTTT.

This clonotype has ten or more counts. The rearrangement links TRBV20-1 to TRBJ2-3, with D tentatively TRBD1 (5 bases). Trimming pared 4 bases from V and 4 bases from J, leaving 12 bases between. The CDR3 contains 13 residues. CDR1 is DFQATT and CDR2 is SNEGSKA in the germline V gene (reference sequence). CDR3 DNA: TGCAGTGCTACAGGGATTCGCCCAGATACGCAGTATTTT. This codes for CSATGIRPDTQYF.

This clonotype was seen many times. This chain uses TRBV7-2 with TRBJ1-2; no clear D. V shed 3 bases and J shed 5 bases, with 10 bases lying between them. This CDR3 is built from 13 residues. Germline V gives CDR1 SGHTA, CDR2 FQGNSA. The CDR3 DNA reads TGTGCCAGCAGCTTCGACGGAAAATATGGCTACACCTTC. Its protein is CASSFDGKYGYTF. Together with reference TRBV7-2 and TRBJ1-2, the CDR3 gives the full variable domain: GAGVSQSPSNKVTEKGKDVELRCDPISGHTALYWYRQSLGQGLEFLIYFQGNSAPDKSGLPSDRFSAERTGGSVSTLTIQRTQQEDSAVYLCASSFDGKYGYTFGSGTRLTVV.

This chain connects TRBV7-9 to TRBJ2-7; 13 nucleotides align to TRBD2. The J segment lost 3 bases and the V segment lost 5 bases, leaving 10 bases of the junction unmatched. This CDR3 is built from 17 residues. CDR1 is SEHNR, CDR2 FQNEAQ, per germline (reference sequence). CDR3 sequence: CASSHRLAGGRRYEQYF. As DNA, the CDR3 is TGTGCCAGCAGCCATAGACTAGCGGGGGGCCGGCGCTACGAGCAGTACTTC.

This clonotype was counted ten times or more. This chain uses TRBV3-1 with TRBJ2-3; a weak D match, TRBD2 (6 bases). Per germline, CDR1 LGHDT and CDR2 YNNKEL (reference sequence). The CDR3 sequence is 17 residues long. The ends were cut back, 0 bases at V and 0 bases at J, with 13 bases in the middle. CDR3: CASSQDVRGTSTDTQYF. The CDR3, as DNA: TGTGCCAGCAGCCAAGACGTCCGAGGGACTAGCACAGATACGCAGTATTTT.

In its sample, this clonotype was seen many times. The CDR3 DNA reads TGTGCCAGCAGCTTTGGGCCGAGCAGTAGGAGCAATCAGCCCCAGCATTTT. It encodes CASSFGPSSRSNQPQHF. V usage is TRBV7-9 and J usage is TRBJ1-5; no reliable D call. CDR1 and CDR2 (germline): SEHNR, FQNEAQ (reference sequence). The CDR3 runs to 17 residues. The V end was cut by 3 bases, the J end by 1 base, with 16 bases between.

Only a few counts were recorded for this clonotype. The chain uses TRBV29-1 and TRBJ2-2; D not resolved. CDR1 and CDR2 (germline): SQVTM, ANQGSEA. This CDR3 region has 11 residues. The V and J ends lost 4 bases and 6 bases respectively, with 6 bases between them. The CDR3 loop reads CSVGMSGELFF. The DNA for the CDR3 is TGCAGCGTTGGCATGTCCGGGGAGCTGTTTTTT.

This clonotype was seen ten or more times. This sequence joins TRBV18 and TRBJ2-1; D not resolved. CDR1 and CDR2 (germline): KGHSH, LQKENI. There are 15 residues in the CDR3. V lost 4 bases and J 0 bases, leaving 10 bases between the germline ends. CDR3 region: CASSRTARSYNEQFF. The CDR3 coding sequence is TGTGCCAGCTCACGGACGGCCCGCTCCTACAATGAGCAGTTCTTC. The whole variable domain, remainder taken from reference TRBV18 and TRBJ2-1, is NAGVMQNPRHLVRRRGQEARLRCSPMKGHSHVYWYRQLPEEGLKFMVYLQKENIIDESGMPKERFSAEFPKEGPSILRIQQVVRGDSAAYFCASSRTARSYNEQFFGPGTRLTVL.

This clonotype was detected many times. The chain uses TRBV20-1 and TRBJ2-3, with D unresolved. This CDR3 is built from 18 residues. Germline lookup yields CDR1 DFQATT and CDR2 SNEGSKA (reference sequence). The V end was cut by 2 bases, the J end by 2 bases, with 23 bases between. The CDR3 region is CSARKLKGQSASTDTQYF. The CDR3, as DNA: TGCAGTGCTAGAAAGTTGAAAGGGCAGTCCGCTTCCACAGATACGCAGTATTTT.

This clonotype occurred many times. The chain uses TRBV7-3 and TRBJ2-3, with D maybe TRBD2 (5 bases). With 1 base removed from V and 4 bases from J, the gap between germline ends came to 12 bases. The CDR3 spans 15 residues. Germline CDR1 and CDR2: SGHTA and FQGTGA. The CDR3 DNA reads TGTGCCAGCAGCTTAAGCCTAGCCGAGGCAGATACGCAGTATTTT. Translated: CASSLSLAEADTQYF.

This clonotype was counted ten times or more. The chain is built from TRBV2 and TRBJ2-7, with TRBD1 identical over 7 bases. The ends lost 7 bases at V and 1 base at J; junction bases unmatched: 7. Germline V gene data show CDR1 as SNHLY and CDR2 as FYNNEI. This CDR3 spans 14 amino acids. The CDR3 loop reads CASNWDSPSYEQYF. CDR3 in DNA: TGTGCCAGCAACTGGGACAGCCCGTCCTACGAGCAGTACTTC. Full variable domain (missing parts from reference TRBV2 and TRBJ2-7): EPEVTQTPSHQVTQMGQEVILRCVPISNHLYFYWYRQILGQKVEFLVSFYNNEISEKSEIFDDQFSVERPDGSNFTLKIRSTKLEDSAMYFCASNWDSPSYEQYFGPGTRLTVT.

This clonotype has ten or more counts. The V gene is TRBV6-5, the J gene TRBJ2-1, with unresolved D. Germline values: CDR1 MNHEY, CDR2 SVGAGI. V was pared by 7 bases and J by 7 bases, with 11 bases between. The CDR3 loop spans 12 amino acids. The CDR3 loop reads CASTGRVNEQFF. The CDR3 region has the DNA TGTGCCAGCACGGGCAGAGTGAATGAGCAGTTCTTC.

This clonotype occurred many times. The CDR3 spells CASSLGHANTEAFF. For the CDR3, the DNA is TGCGCCAGCAGCTTGGGGCACGCGAACACTGAAGCTTTCTTT. The chain carries TRBV5-1 and TRBJ1-1; no reliable D call. The V end lost 0 bases, the J end lost 1 base, and 7 bases lay between the germline ends. Looked up from germline, CDR1 is SGHRS and CDR2 is YFSETQ. The CDR3 runs 14 residues. The full variable domain, in which reference TRBV5-1 and TRBJ1-1 provide the parts outside the CDR3, is KAGVTQTPRYLIKTRGQQVTLSCSPISGHRSVSWYQQTPGQGLQFLFEYFSETQRNKGNFPGRFSGRQFSNSRSEMNVSTLELGDSALYLCASSLGHANTEAFFGQGTRLTVV.

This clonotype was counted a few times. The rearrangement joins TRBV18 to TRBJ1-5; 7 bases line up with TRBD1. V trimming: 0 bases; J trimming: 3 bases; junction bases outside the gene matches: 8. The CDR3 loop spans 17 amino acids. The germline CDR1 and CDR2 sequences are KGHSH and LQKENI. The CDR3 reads CASSPPETGQFNQPQHF. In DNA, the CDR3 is TGTGCCAGCTCACCACCGGAGACGGGACAGTTCAATCAGCCCCAGCATTTT.

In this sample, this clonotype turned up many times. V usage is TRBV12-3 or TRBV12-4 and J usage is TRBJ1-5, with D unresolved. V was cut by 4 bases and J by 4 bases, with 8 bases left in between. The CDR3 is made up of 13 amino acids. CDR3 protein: CASSSHGNQPQHF. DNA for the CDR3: TGTGCCAGCAGTTCCCACGGGAATCAGCCCCAGCATTTT.

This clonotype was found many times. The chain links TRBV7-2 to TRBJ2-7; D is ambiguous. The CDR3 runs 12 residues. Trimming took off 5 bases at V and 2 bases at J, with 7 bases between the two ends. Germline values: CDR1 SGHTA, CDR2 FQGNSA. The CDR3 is CASSLGTYEQYF. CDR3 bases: TGTGCCAGCAGCCTGGGGACCTACGAGCAGTACTTC.

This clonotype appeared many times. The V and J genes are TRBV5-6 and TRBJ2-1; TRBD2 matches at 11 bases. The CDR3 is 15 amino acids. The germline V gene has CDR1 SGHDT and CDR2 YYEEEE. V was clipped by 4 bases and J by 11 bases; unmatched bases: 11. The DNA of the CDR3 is TGTGCCAGCAGCCCAAGACTAGCGGGGACAATGAAGCAGTTCTTC. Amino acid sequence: CASSPRLAGTMKQFF.

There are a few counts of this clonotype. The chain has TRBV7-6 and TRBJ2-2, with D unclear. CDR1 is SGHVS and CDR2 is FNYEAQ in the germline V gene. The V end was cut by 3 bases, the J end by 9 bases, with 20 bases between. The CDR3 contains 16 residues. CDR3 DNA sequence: TGTGCCAGCAGCTTTGGGGAAGGGCGTCACGTATGGGAGCTGTTTTTT. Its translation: CASSFGEGRHVWELFF.

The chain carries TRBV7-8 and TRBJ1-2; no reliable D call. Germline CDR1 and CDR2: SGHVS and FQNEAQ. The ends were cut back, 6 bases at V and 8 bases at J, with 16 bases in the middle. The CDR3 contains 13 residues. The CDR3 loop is CASRTTPKGGYTF. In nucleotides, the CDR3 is TGTGCCAGCAGGACGACCCCCAAGGGCGGCTACACCTTC.

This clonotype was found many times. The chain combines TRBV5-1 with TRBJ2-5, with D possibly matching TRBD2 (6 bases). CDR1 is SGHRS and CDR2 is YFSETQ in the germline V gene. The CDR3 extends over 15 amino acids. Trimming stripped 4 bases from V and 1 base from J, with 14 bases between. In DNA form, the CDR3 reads TGCGCCAGCAGCAACCCGTCCGGGAGCCAAGAGACCCAGTACTTC. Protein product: CASSNPSGSQETQYF.

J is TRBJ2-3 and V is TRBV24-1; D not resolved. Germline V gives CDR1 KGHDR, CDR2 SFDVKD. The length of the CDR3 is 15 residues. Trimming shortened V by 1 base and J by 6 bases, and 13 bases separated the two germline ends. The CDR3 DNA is TGTGCCACCAGTGATTTCCCCGCCCGGGCTGATACGCAGTATTTT. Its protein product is CATSDFPARADTQYF.

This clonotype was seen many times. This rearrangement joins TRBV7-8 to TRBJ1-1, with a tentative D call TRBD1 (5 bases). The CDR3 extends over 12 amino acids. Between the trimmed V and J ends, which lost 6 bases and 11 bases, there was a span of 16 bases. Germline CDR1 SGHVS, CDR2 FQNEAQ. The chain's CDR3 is CASRTWDAGAFF. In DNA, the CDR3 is TGTGCCAGCAGAACGTGGGACGCCGGGGCTTTCTTT.

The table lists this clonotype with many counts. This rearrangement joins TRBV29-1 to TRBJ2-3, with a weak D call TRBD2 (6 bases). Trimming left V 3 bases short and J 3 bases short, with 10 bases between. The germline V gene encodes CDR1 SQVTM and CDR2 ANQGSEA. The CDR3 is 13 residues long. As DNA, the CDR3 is TGCAGCGTTGAGGGGGGAGAGACAGATACGCAGTATTTT. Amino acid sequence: CSVEGGETDTQYF.